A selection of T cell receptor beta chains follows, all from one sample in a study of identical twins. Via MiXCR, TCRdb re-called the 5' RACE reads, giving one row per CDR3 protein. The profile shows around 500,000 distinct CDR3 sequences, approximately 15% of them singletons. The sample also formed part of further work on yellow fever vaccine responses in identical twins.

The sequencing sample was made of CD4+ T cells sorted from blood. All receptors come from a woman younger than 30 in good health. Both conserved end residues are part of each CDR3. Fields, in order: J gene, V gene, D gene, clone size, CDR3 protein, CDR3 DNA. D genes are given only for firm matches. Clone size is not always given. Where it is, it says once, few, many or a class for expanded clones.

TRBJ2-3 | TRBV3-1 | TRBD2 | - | CASSQRTSGITDTQYF | TGTGCCAGCAGCCAACGGACTAGCGGGATAACAGATACGCAGTATTTT
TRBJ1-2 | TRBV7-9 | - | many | CASSLAAGSYGYTF | TGTGCCAGCAGCTTAGCCGCCGGTTCCTATGGCTACACCTTC
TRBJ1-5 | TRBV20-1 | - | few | CSARLGAGNQPQHF | TGCAGTGCTAGGCTGGGGGCGGGCAATCAGCCCCAGCATTTT
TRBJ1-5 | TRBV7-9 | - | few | CASSLEGAESNQPQHF | TGTGCCAGCAGCTTAGAAGGGGCTGAAAGCAATCAGCCCCAGCATTTT
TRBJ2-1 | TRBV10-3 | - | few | CAISERTAGNNEQFF | TGTGCCATCAGTGAAAGGACAGCCGGGAACAATGAGCAGTTCTTC
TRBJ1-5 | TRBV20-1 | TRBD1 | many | CSARGGTGGNQPQHF | TGCAGTGCTAGAGGGGGGACAGGGGGCAATCAGCCCCAGCATTTT
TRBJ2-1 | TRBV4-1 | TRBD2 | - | CASSPPGLAGGPGVHNEQFF | TGCGCCAGCAGCCCACCGGGGTTAGCGGGAGGGCCCGGGGTACACAATGAGCAGTTCTTC
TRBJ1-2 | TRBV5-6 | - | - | CASSPTGRTLNYGYTF | TGTGCCAGCAGCCCGACGGGACGGACTCTTAACTATGGCTACACCTTC
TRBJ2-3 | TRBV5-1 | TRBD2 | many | CASSLGTSGNGDTQYF | TGCGCCAGCAGCTTGGGGACTAGCGGGAATGGAGATACGCAGTATTTT
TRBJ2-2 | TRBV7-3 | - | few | CASSLTVGGVAGELFF | TGTGCCAGCAGCTTAACAGTGGGTGGGGTCGCCGGGGAGCTGTTTTTT
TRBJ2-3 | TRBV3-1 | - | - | CASSQDPSADTQYF | TGTGCCAGCAGCCAAGATCCTAGCGCAGATACGCAGTATTTT
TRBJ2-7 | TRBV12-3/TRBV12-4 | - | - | CASTLGRSIQIYEQYF | TGTGCCAGCACCTTAGGGCGGTCGATCCAGATCTACGAGCAGTACTTC
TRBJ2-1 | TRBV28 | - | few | CASSHRKSSYNEQFF | TGTGCCAGCAGCCACAGGAAAAGCTCCTACAATGAGCAGTTCTTC
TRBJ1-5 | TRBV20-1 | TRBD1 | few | CSARDLGQGNQPQHF | TGCAGTGCTAGAGATTTAGGACAGGGCAATCAGCCCCAGCATTTT
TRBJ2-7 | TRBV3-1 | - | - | CASSHPSYEQYF | TGTGCCAGCAGCCATCCCTCCTACGAGCAGTACTTC
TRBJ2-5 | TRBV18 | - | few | CASSPTNPGPMRYQETQYF | TGTGCCAGCTCACCCACGAATCCGGGACCCATGAGGTACCAAGAGACCCAGTACTTC
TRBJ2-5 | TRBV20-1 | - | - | CSLVGVGSQETQYF | TGCAGCCTGGTGGGGGTCGGGTCCCAAGAGACCCAGTACTTC
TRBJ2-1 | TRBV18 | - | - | CASSQGDSNEQFF | TGTGCCAGCTCACAGGGGGACTCCAATGAGCAGTTCTTC
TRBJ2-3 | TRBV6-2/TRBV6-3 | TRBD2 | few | CASSYTVNPKREGLGDTQYF | TGTGCCAGCAGTTACACCGTAAACCCAAAGCGGGAGGGCCTGGGAGATACGCAGTATTTT
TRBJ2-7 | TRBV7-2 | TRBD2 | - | CASSPGTSGRSEQYF | TGTGCCAGCAGCCCCGGGACTAGCGGGAGGTCCGAGCAGTACTTC
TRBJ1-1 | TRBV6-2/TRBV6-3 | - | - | CASSQNNLGTEAFF | TGTGCCAGCAGTCAAAATAACTTGGGTACTGAAGCTTTCTTT
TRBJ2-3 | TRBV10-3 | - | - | CAISESSTLNTQYF | TGTGCCATCAGTGAATCGTCTACGCTTAATACGCAGTATTTT
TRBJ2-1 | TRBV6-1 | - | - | CASSPGYRDHSYNEQFF | TGTGCCAGCAGTCCAGGGTACAGGGACCACTCCTACAATGAGCAGTTCTTC
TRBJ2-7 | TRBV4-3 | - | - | CASSQDPSGHGSIHEQYF | TGCGCCAGCAGCCAAGATCCCTCGGGGCACGGGAGTATCCACGAGCAGTACTTC
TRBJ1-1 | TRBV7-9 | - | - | CASSLQGSVTEAFF | TGTGCCAGCAGCTTACAGGGATCGGTCACTGAAGCTTTCTTT
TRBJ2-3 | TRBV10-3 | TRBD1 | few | CAISGEGTGTDTQYF | TGTGCCATCAGTGGCGAGGGGACAGGGACAGATACGCAGTATTTT
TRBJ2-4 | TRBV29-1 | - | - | CSPYVRNGNIQYF | TGCAGCCCGTACGTTCGTAATGGAAACATTCAGTACTTC
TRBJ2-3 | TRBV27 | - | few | CASSLFLATTDTQYF | TGTGCCAGCAGTTTATTCTTAGCGACCACAGATACGCAGTATTTT
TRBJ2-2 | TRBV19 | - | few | CASRGRTGELFF | TGTGCCAGTAGAGGGAGGACCGGGGAGCTGTTTTTT
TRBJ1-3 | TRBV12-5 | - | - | CASGFGSLPGNTIYF | TGTGCTAGTGGTTTCGGGTCACTCCCTGGAAACACCATATATTTT
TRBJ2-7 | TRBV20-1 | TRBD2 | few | CSARSGRSNYEQYF | TGCAGTGCAAGGAGCGGGAGGTCTAACTACGAGCAGTACTTC
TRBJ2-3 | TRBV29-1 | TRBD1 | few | CSVLGQGRTDTQYF | TGCAGCGTGCTCGGACAGGGTCGCACAGATACGCAGTATTTT
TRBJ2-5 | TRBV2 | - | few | CASNPQETQYF | TGTGCCAGCAATCCCCAAGAGACCCAGTACTTC
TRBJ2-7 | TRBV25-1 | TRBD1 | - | CASSSVGQGAYEQYF | TGTGCCAGCAGTTCGGTAGGACAGGGGGCCTACGAGCAGTACTTC
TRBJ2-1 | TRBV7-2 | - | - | CASGPGLLSTRYNEQFF | TGTGCCAGCGGCCCCGGGCTACTAAGTACGAGGTACAATGAGCAGTTCTTC
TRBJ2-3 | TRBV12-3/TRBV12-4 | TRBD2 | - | CASSRSGRGGKGTQYF | TGTGCCAGCAGCCGCTCTGGGCGGGGGGGCAAAGGTACGCAGTATTTT
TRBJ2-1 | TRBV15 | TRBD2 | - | CATSRLAGVRDEQFF | TGTGCCACCAGCAGACTAGCGGGAGTGCGCGATGAGCAGTTCTTC
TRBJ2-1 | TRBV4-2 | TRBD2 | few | CASSQEPSGGAYNEQFF | TGTGCCAGCAGCCAAGAACCGAGCGGGGGGGCCTATAATGAGCAGTTCTTC
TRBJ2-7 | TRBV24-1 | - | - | CATSGPSYEQYF | TGTGCCACCAGTGGCCCATCCTACGAGCAGTACTTC
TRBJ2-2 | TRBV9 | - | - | CASSVATSGELFF | TGTGCCAGCAGCGTAGCCACCAGTGGGGAGCTGTTTTTT
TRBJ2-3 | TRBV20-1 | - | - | CSVPPRRGTDTQYF | TGCAGTGTTCCGCCCCGAAGAGGGACAGATACGCAGTATTTT
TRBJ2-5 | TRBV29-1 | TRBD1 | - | CSVEGDRSQETQYF | TGCAGCGTTGAAGGGGACAGAAGCCAAGAGACCCAGTACTTC
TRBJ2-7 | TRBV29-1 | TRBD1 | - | CSAGRGTGTGALGNYEQYF | TGCAGCGCTGGACGCGGGACCGGGACAGGGGCTCTTGGGAACTACGAGCAGTACTTC
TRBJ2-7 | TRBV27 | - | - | CASSRDPPPQYF | TGTGCCAGCAGTCGGGACCCCCCGCCGCAGTACTTC
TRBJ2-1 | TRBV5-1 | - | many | CASSLGQYYNEQFF | TGCGCCAGCAGCTTGGGTCAATACTACAATGAGCAGTTCTTC
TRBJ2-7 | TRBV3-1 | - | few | CASSRTIGGPTTYEQYF | TGTGCCAGCAGCCGGACCATAGGTGGTCCGACAACCTACGAGCAGTACTTC
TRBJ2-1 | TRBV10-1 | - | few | CASSESGQNEQFF | TGCGCCAGCAGTGAGAGCGGTCAGAATGAGCAGTTCTTC
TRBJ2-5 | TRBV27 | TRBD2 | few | CASSLSQRGQETQYF | TGTGCCAGCAGTTTATCCCAGCGGGGGCAAGAGACCCAGTACTTC
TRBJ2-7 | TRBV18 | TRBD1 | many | CASSPLPGQGNYEQYF | TGTGCCAGCTCACCGCTCCCGGGACAGGGTAACTACGAGCAGTACTTC
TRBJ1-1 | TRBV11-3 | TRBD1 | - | CASSKTGLNTEAFF | TGTGCCAGCAGCAAGACAGGGCTAAACACTGAAGCTTTCTTT
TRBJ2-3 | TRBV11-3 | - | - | CASSLRGNTQYF | TGTGCCAGCAGCTTAAGGGGGAATACGCAGTATTTT
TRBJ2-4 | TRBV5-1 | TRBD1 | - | CASSLDPRQGDIQYF | TGCGCCAGCAGCTTGGATCCTCGGCAGGGGGACATTCAGTACTTC
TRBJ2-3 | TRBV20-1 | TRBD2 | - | CSAAVASGTTDTQYF | TGCAGTGCCGCTGTGGCTAGCGGGACCACAGATACGCAGTATTTT
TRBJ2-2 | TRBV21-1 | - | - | CASIHRGLCGELFF | TGTGCCAGCATCCACAGGGGGCTTTGCGGGGAGCTGTTTTTT
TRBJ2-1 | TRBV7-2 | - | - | CASSLAGVYEQFF | TGTGCCAGCAGCTTAGCAGGGGTATATGAGCAGTTCTTC